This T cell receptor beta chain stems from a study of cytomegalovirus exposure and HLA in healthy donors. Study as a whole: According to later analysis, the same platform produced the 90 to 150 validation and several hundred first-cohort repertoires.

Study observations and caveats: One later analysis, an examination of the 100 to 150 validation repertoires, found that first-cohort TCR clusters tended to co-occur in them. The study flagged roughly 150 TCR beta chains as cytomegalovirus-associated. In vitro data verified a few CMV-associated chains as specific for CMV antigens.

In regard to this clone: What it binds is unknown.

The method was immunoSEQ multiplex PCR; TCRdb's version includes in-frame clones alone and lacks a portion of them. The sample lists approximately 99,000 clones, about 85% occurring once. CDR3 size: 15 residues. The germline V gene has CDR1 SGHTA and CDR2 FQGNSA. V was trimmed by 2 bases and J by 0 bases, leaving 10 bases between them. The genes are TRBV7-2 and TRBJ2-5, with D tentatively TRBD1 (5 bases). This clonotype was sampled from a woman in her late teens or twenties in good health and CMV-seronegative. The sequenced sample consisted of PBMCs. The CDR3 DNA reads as TGTGCCAGCAGCTTAAGGGGCCAGTACCAAGAGACCCAGTACTTC. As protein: CASSLRGQYQETQYF. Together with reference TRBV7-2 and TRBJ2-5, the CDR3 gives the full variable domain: GAGVSQSPSNKVTEKGKDVELRCDPISGHTALYWYRQSLGQGLEFLIYFQGNSAPDKSGLPSDRFSAERTGGSVSTLTIQRTQQEDSAVYLCASSLRGQYQETQYFGPGTRLLVL.